This T cell receptor beta chain was observed in a study of control samples from healthy donors and cancer patients. This clone was seen a single time. Sequenced by immunoSEQ multiplex PCR; TCRdb stores in-frame clones only, minus some. The table lists 75,000 to 100,000 clones, about 86% of them singletons. This clonotype was sampled from a woman aged 45-65 years in good health. The sample was blood.

The CDR3 DNA reads TGTGCCAGCAGCCAAAACCAAGAGACCCAGTACTTC. Translating gives CASSQNQETQYF. This chain links TRBV3-1 (or the pseudogene TRBV3-2) with TRBJ2-5; D is undetermined. V was trimmed by 2 bases and J by 0 bases, leaving 1 base between them. This CDR3 comprises 12 residues. Germline assignment: CDR1 LGHDT and CDR2 YNNKEL (reference sequence).